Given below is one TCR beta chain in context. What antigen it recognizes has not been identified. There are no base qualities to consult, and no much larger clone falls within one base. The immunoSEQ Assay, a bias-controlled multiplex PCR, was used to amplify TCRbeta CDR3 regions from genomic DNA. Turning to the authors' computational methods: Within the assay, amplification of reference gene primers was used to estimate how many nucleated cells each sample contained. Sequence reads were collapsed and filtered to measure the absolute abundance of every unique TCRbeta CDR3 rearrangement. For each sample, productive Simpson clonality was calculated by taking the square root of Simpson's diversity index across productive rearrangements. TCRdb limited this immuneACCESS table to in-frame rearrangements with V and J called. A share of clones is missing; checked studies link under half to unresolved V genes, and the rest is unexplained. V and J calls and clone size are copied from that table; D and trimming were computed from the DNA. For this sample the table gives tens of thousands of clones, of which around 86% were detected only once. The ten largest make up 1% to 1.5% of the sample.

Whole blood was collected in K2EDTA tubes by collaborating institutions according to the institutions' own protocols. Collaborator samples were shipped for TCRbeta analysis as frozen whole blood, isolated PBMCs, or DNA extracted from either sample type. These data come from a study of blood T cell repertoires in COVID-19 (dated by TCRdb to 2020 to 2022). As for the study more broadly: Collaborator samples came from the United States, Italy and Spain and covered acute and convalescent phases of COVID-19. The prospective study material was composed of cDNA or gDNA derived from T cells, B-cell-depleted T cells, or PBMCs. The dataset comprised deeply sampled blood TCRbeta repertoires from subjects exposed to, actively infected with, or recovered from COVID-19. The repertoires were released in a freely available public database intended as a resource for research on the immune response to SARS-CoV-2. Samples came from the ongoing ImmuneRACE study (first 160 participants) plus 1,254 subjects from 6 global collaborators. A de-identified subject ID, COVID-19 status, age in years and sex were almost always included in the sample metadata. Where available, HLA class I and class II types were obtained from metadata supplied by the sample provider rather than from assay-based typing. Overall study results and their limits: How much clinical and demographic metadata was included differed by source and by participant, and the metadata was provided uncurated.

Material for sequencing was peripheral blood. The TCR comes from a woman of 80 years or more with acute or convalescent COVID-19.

The nucleotides are TGTGCCAGCAGTGAAGGGTCGGGTTTCGGTTTCTATGGCTACACCTTC. Its translation reads: CASSEGSGFGFYGYTF. The chain joins TRBV6-1 to TRBJ1-2, with no D gene named confidently. A distance of 16 bases separates the germline ends of V and J, which lose 1 base and 4 bases respectively. The CDR3 holds 16 amino acids from the cysteine to the phenylalanine. Only the CDR3 region is kept as DNA, spanning 48 bases read in frame from base 1. CDR1 and CDR2 (MNHNS, SASEGT) derive from the germline V gene.